One and the same sample provided the 11 T cell receptor beta chains below, sequenced in a study of CD8+CD57+ T cells in acquired aplastic anemia. For sequencing, patients were chosen who had shown expansion of CD8+CD57+ cells by flow cytometry. Both TCR beta VDJ combination and CDR3 sequence profiling were carried out. Genomic DNA was the template for this profiling. TCRdb analysed the reads with MiXCR anew, one entry per CDR3 protein. The table records some 170,000 distinct CDR3 sequences, around 48% of them present only once. The sequencing input was sorted CD4+, CD8+, or CD8+CD57+ T cells (not recorded which) from PBMCs. The receptors shown here come from a human donor with aplastic anemia.

This chain links TRBV10-3 with TRBJ2-7, with TRBD1 matching 8 bases. Trimming at V came to 2 bases and at J to 0 bases, leaving 6 bases not matched to a gene. The germline CDR1 and CDR2 sequences are ENHRY and SYGVKD. This CDR3 is built from 16 residues. Here the CDR3 DNA reads TGTGCCATCAGTGAGGTCCACAGGGGGAGCTCCTACGAGCAGTACTTC. It specifies CAISEVHRGSSYEQYF.

The chain joins TRBV11-2 to TRBJ2-1; 13 bases are a match to TRBD2. The CDR3 spans 17 residues. V lost 3 bases and J lost 4; bases outside the gene matches: 6. Germline CDR1 and CDR2: SGHAT and FQNNGV. Here the CDR3 reads CASSFRTSGGSYNEQFF. The CDR3 DNA reads TGTGCCAGCAGCTTCCGGACTAGCGGGGGCAGTTACAATGAGCAGTTCTTC.

At least ten counts were recorded for this clonotype. This chain connects TRBV10-1 to TRBJ2-1, with D possibly being TRBD1 (6 bases). The germline V gene encodes CDR1 WNHNN and CDR2 SYGVQD (reference sequence). The V end lost 3 bases, the J end lost 15 bases, and 18 bases lay between the germline ends. The CDR3 spans 13 residues. The DNA of the CDR3 is TGCGCCAGCAGTGAACAACAGGGTTCAGTTCGGTTCTTC. Its translation is CASSEQQGSVRFF.

This chain links TRBV6-5 with TRBJ2-5; D is unresolved. CDR1 and CDR2 from the germline V gene are MNHEY and SVGAGI. The CDR3 extends over 11 amino acids. V lost 7 bases and J lost 5, with 8 bases in between. The CDR3 here is CASTIRETQYF. CDR3 coding DNA: TGTGCCAGCACCATTCGGGAGACCCAGTACTTC.

This clonotype appeared many times. V usage is TRBV7-6 and J usage is TRBJ1-2; D may be TRBD1 (5 bases). The CDR3 totals 15 residues. V lost 5 bases to trimming and J lost 4 bases, with 17 bases between them. The germline V gene encodes CDR1 SGHVS and CDR2 FNYEAQ. The CDR3 DNA reads TGTGCCAGCAGCCCCCAGGGTGGGGTCAGCTATGGCTACACCTTC. This codes for CASSPQGGVSYGYTF.

The J gene is TRBJ1-6, the V gene TRBV25-1; 9 bases map to TRBD1. CDR1 and CDR2 (germline): MGHDK, SYGVNS. V was clipped by 4 bases and J by 9 bases; unmatched bases: 7. The CDR3 length is 15 residues. The CDR3 protein is CASSATGQGGSPLHF. The CDR3 DNA is TGTGCCAGCAGTGCAACGGGACAGGGCGGTTCACCCCTCCACTTT.

This clonotype has just one count. Since a much larger clone is just one base distant, this may be a read error. The J gene is TRBJ2-5, the V gene TRBV6-5, with TRBD2 matching over 8 bases. The CDR3 loop spans 16 amino acids. In germline, CDR1 is MNHEY, CDR2 SVGAGI. The CDR3 sequence is CANSYRPSGYQETQYF. CDR3 nucleotides: TGTGCCAACAGTTATAGACCTAGCGGGTACCAAGAGACCCAGTACTTC.

The chain joins TRBV7-9 to TRBJ2-7; the D gene is possibly TRBD2 (5 bases). The germline gives CDR1 SEHNR, CDR2 FQNEAQ (reference sequence). Trimming took off 6 bases at V and 12 bases at J, with 18 bases between the two ends. The length of the CDR3 is 12 residues. CDR3 region: CASSSATWRRYF. The CDR3 bases are TGTGCCAGCAGTTCCGCGACTTGGAGGCGGTACTTC.

This chain's CDR3 is CASTRTGRTYNEQFF. In DNA, the CDR3 is TGTGCCAGCACCCGGACAGGGAGGACCTACAATGAGCAGTTCTTC. The rearrangement uses TRBV12-3 or TRBV12-4 and TRBJ2-1, with 8 bases matching TRBD1. J lost 2 bases, V lost 7 bases, and 7 bases had no gene match. The CDR3 has 15 amino acids.

This chain joins TRBV29-1 and TRBJ2-7, with 12 bases lining up with TRBD2. V dropped 4 bases and J dropped 4; count of bases not matched to a gene: 2. CDR3 size: 13 residues. Germline CDR1 and CDR2: SQVTM and ANQGSEA. The CDR3 loop is CSVGTSGAYEQYF. The DNA for the CDR3 is TGCAGCGTTGGGACTAGCGGGGCTTACGAGCAGTACTTC.

This clonotype came up many times. V and J are TRBV2 and TRBJ2-4, with TRBD1 as a possible D gene (6 bases). The CDR3 has 12 residues. Deletions cut 7 bases from V and 6 bases from J, with 10 bases between. Per germline, CDR1 SNHLY and CDR2 FYNNEI. CDR3 loop: CASTGAANIQYF. As DNA, the CDR3 is TGTGCCAGCACAGGGGCGGCAAACATTCAGTACTTC.